A selection of T cell receptor beta chains follows, all from one sample in a study of Ad26.COV2.S vaccination and SARS-CoV-2 variants. The repertoire was sequenced with immunoSEQ multiplex PCR; TCRdb's copy has only in-frame clones and lacks some. The sample lists about 350,000 clones, around 84% seen once, with roughly 3.1% in the top ten. The sequencing used peripheral blood, collected in a trial of Ad26.COV2.S vaccine versus placebo. Every receptor here comes from a person aged 18 to 65 who received the Ad26.COV2.S COVID-19 vaccine or a placebo. CDR3s include the opening cysteine and the closing phenylalanine or tryptophan. Each record gives: CDR3 length, D gene, V gene, CDR3 protein. A D gene is named only where the DNA matches it firmly.

>13|TRBD2|TRBV3-1/TRBV3-2
CASSQGLAETQYF
>16|TRBD1|TRBV6-2/TRBV6-3
CASSPGPGQGAQPQHF
>17|TRBD1|TRBV30
CAWSPWGQAGVNQPQHF
>13|-|TRBV5-1
CASRFQGSYEQYF
>15|-|TRBV7-2
CASSLRDSSGNTIYF
>14|TRBD1|TRBV28
CASSWAGGWTEAFF
>16|TRBD1|TRBV4-3
CASSQGAQGAIYEQYF
>12|-|TRBV19
CASSSRTVEQFF
>14|-|TRBV24-1
CATSEAGAKNIQYF
>13|TRBD1|TRBV6-2/TRBV6-3
CASSYAGGQPQHF
>20|TRBD2|TRBV6-4
CASNVAAGRLSSGGFYEQYF
>16|TRBD1|TRBV11-3
CASSLGGTGSTGELFF
>15|-|TRBV23-1
CASSSGQQYNQPQHF
>13|-|TRBV25-1
CASSEWGLETQYF
>15|-|TRBV24-1
CATSEMTAGYNEQFF
>16|TRBD1|TRBV28
CASSFTGAATNEKLFF
>15|TRBD1|TRBV2
CASSLGQGGRGEQYF
>14|-|TRBV10-1
CASKRDTSTDTQYF
>11|-|TRBV6-2/TRBV6-3
CASSYGGSAFF
>16|-|TRBV7-2
CASSLGSRQTNTEAFF
>14|-|TRBV7-2
CASSSSAGGGGYTF
>12|-|TRBV28
CASRESYNEQFF
>15|-|TRBV9
CASSALMSSGNTIYF
>16|TRBD1|TRBV2
CASSEFERGRGETQYF